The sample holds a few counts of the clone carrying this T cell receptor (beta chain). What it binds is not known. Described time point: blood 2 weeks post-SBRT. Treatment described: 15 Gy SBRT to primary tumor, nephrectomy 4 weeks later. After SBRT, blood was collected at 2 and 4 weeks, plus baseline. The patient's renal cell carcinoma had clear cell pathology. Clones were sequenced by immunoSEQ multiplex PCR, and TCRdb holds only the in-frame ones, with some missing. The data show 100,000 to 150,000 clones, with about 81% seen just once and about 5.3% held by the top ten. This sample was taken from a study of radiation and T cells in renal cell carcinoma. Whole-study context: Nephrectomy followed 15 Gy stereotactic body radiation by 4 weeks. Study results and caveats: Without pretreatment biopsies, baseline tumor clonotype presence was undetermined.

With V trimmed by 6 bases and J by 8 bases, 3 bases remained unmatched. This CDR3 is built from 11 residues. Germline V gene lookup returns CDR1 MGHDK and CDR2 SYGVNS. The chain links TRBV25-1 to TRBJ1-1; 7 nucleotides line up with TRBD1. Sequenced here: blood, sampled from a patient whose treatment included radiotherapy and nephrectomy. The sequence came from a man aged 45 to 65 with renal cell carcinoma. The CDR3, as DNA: TGTGCCAGCAGCCGACAGGGCGAAGCTTTCTTT. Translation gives CASSRQGEAFF.